These T cell receptor beta chains were read from a single sample in a study of CD8 T cells in Susac syndrome. MiXCR was run by TCRdb on the immunoSEQ multiplex PCR reads, yielding one entry per CDR3 protein. The sample has around 280,000 distinct CDR3 sequences, roughly 85% seen once. The source material was CD8+ T cells from PBMCs. All receptors derive from a human donor with multiple sclerosis. The CDR3 runs from the conserved cysteine through the conserved F or W. Fields, in order: D gene, J gene, clone size, V gene, CDR3 DNA, CDR3 protein. A D gene is named only where the DNA matches it firmly. Some rows mark clone size as missing; the rest say once, few, many or name a class of expanded clone.

TRBD1 TRBJ2-5 . TRBV27 TGTGCCAGCAGTTGGGCGACAGGGGCACAAGAGACCCAGTACTTC CASSWATGAQETQYF
. TRBJ2-7 . TRBV20-1 TGCAGTGCTACCCCGGGACGGAACTACGAGCAGTACTTC CSATPGRNYEQYF
. TRBJ2-5 . TRBV6-5 TGTGCCAGCAGCCCGCCGGGCCACGCCGAGACCCAGTACTTC CASSPPGHAETQYF
TRBD1 TRBJ2-5 . TRBV7-2 TGTGCCCGCAGCTTAGCAGGGGGGGGGACAGGGTCCCTTCAAGAGACCCAGTACTTC CARSLAGGGTGSLQETQYF
TRBD2 TRBJ2-1 . TRBV19 TGTGCCAGTAGTATCCTGGTAGCGGGAGGGCTCAATGAGCAGTTCTTC CASSILVAGGLNEQFF
. TRBJ1-4 . TRBV9 TGTGCCAGCAGCGTATTGGGGGGCATGGGTGAAAAACTGTTTTTT CASSVLGGMGEKLFF
TRBD1 TRBJ2-2 . TRBV6-6 TGTGCCAGCACCACAGACAGGGCGGACACCGGGGAGCTGTTTTTT CASTTDRADTGELFF
TRBD2 TRBJ2-1 once TRBV30 TGTGCCTGGAGTGCGGGGACTAGCGGGGATTACAATGAGCAGTTCTTC CAWSAGTSGDYNEQFF
TRBD2 TRBJ2-3 . TRBV28 TGTGCCAGCAGTTCCCACGGACTAGCGGACACAGATACGCAGTATTTT CASSSHGLADTDTQYF
. TRBJ2-6 . TRBV29-1 TGCAGCGTTGAAGATCGTGCGCGGAACTCTGGGGCCAACGTCCTGACTTTC CSVEDRARNSGANVLTF
. TRBJ2-7 . TRBV19 TGTGCCAGTAGTATTGGGGGACTCATCGACGAGCAGTACTTC CASSIGGLIDEQYF
. TRBJ2-1 . TRBV20-1 TGCAGTGCTAGTCCTCCGGGGCGCGTCTCCTACAATGAGCAGTTCTTC CSASPPGRVSYNEQFF
. TRBJ2-1 . TRBV7-8 TGTGCCAGCAGCTTATCCCCGGAAAATGAGCAGTTCTTC CASSLSPENEQFF
TRBD1 TRBJ2-7 . TRBV7-9 TGTGCCAGCAGGCCCGGACAGGCCCACGAGCAGTACTTC CASRPGQAHEQYF
TRBD2 TRBJ2-1 . TRBV7-3 TGTGCCAGCAGCTTCCTAGCGGGAGGGCCCCTCTCCTACAATGAGCAGTTCTTC CASSFLAGGPLSYNEQFF
TRBD2 TRBJ2-1 . TRBV12-3/TRBV12-4 TGTGCCAGCCGATTGAGCGGGGATGAGCAGTTCTTC CASRLSGDEQFF
. TRBJ1-3 . TRBV30 TGTGCCTGGAGTGTAGTAGGACGCTCTGGAAACACCATATATTTT CAWSVVGRSGNTIYF
TRBD1 TRBJ2-7 . TRBV5-1 TGCGCCAGCAGCCCACTAGGGACAGGTTTAGAGCAGTACTTC CASSPLGTGLEQYF
TRBD1 TRBJ2-5 . TRBV14 TGTGCCAGCAGCCAACGAGACAGGGTTGAGGGAGAGACCCAGTACTTC CASSQRDRVEGETQYF
TRBD2 TRBJ2-7 . TRBV12-3/TRBV12-4 TGTGCCAGCAGTCCGGGACTAGCGGGAGCGCTCATTCGCTACGAGCAGTACTTC CASSPGLAGALIRYEQYF
TRBD2 TRBJ2-3 . TRBV9 TGTGCCAGCAGCAGACAAGCGGGAGGCCCAGATACGCAGTATTTT CASSRQAGGPDTQYF
. TRBJ1-3 . TRBV19 TGTGCCGTGGAGGGAAACACCATATATTTT CAVEGNTIYF